The table lists the clone carrying this T cell receptor beta chain with a few counts. The antigen is unknown. The entry originates in a study of human T cells and chemical hapten exposure. Overall study: Patches with 0.01% DPC went on the upper back, and the tests were read at 6 days. How much TCR each sample yielded varied, mostly because pooled library volumes differed slightly. Findings and caveats of the study: No change in TCRs above 1 in 1000 frequency was produced by DPC sensitization.

The ends were cut back, 6 bases at V and 5 bases at J, with 14 bases in the middle. The CDR3 is 14 residues long. Germline loops: CDR1 LGHNT, CDR2 FRNRAP. Time point defined: patch test 2, 6 weeks after DPC sensitization. This sample's treatment: therapeutic diphenylcyclopropenone sensitization with weekly scalp DPC. The study used a library that attached unique molecular identifiers to individual cDNA molecules. TCRdb processed the RACE reads anew with MiXCR; each CDR3 protein has one entry. This table holds 65,000 to 95,000 distinct CDR3 sequences, 6.5% to 8.5% found once. The specimen was whole blood, collected in connection with sensitization to the hapten diphenylcyclopropenone (DPC). The origin of this receptor is a woman in her thirties with alopecia areata. Some clones in this sample may be carry-over from other donors' samples. The rearrangement joins TRBV12-5 to TRBJ2-4, with D possibly being TRBD1 (7 bases). CDR3 in DNA: TGTGCTAGTGGGGCGGGCAGGGGGGAAAACATTCAGTACTTC. Its protein is CASGAGRGENIQYF.